The 15 T cell receptor beta chains reported below all come from one sample, sequenced in a study of blood T cells in healthy people across ages. Combining a sample-barcoded 5' primer with a J-beta primer mix, a second PCR ran for 7 to 11 cycles. MiXCR, applied by TCRdb to the 5' RACE reads, yields one record per CDR3 protein. The repertoire holds some 640,000 distinct CDR3 sequences, with under 30% as singletons. The specimen sequenced was blood. The receptor source for this set is a woman older than 75 in good health.

The V call is TRBV7-3, the J call TRBJ2-2; no clear D. V was shortened by 1 base and J by 6 bases, with 15 bases between the two germline ends. Germline V gene lookup returns CDR1 SGHTA and CDR2 FQGTGA. The CDR3 sequence is 16 residues long. The chain's CDR3 is CASSLRPPNSPGELFF. CDR3 DNA sequence: TGTGCCAGCAGCTTAAGGCCACCTAACTCCCCCGGGGAGCTGTTTTTT.

This clonotype was observed at least ten times. This sequence joins TRBV20-1 and TRBJ2-7; 8 nucleotides agree with TRBD2. The CDR3 has 14 residues. Germline V gene lookup returns CDR1 DFQATT and CDR2 SNEGSKA (reference sequence). The V gene end was trimmed by 5 bases and the J gene end by 3 bases; junction bases not matched to a gene: 9. CDR3 sequence reads: CSALGQRGIYEQYF. The CDR3 DNA is TGCAGTGCTCTGGGCCAGCGGGGGATCTACGAGCAGTACTTC.

In its sample, this clonotype was seen many times. This chain connects TRBV12-3 or TRBV12-4 to TRBJ2-1; D ambiguous. V lost 6 bases, J lost 1 base, and 10 bases lay in between. This CDR3 has 14 residues. CDR3 sequence (DNA): TGTGCCAGCAGCCCACTTGGATCCTACAATGAGCAGTTCTTC. Amino acids: CASSPLGSYNEQFF.

The chain couples TRBV7-3 to TRBJ2-2, with 9 bases fitting TRBD1. The CDR3 sequence is 15 residues long. V lost 5 bases and J lost 6; bases outside the gene matches: 7. The germline V gene has CDR1 SGHTA and CDR2 FQGTGA. CDR3 nucleotide sequence: TGTGCCAGCAGCGAAACCACAGGGGGCGCCGGGGAGCTGTTTTTT. Its translation: CASSETTGGAGELFF.

The table lists this clonotype with a count of one. A read error may explain this, as a much larger clone is one base away. The chain employs TRBV6-6 and TRBJ1-5; perhaps TRBD1 as D (6 bases). The length of the CDR3 is 14 residues. Germline CDR1 reads MNHNY; CDR2 reads SVGAGI (reference sequence). Trimming took 3 bases from V and 11 from J, leaving 17 bases between them. The CDR3 spells CASSYTAGDQSQHF. The CDR3 nucleotides read TGTGCCAGCAGTTATACGGCAGGGGACCAGTCCCAGCATTTT.

This clonotype was counted at least ten times. This sequence joins TRBV20-1 and TRBJ2-5, with unresolved D. The CDR3 is made up of 13 amino acids. Germline V gene sequence: CDR1 DFQATT, CDR2 SNEGSKA (reference sequence). Trimming left V 6 bases short and J 1 base short, with 12 bases between. This CDR3 is CSARPVIQETQYF. The CDR3 DNA reads as TGCAGTGCCCGTCCGGTTATCCAAGAGACCCAGTACTTC.

Notes on this clonotype: With a much larger clone just one base away, this may be a read error. This sequence joins TRBV7-2 and TRBJ1-5, with 7 bases identical to TRBD1. Germline trimming cut 2 bases from V and 7 bases from J; bases unmatched to any gene: 14. The CDR3 is 17 amino acids. Germline assignment: CDR1 SGHTA and CDR2 FQGNSA. DNA for the CDR3: TGTGCCAGCAGCTTAAGGGTATGGGAAGGGGGCGAACAGCCCCAGCATTTT. As protein: CASSLRVWEGGEQPQHF.

As regards this clonotype: A much larger clone differs from this one at a single base, so this may be a read error. V is TRBV9 and J is TRBJ2-1; D ambiguous. The J call may not be correct, given that the DNA end is closer to TRBJ2-7. CDR1 is SGDLS and CDR2 is YYNGEE in the germline V gene. The CDR3 totals 13 residues. The CDR3, as DNA: TGTGCCAGCAGCGCCCAGTCCTACAATGAGCAGTACTTC. Residues: CASSAQSYNEQYF.

The chain links TRBV30 to TRBJ2-7; D is uncertain. Near its end, the DNA agrees better with TRBJ2-5, so the J call may be wrong. The CDR3 contains 13 residues. The germline gives CDR1 GTSNPN, CDR2 SVGIG (reference sequence). CDR3 loop: CAWSPETEETQYF. Written as DNA, the CDR3 is TGTGCCTGGAGTCCTGAGACTGAAGAGACCCAGTACTTC.

This clonotype was seen more than once but under ten times. The chain links TRBV30 to TRBJ2-7; 10 bases agree with TRBD1. Germline values: CDR1 GTSNPN, CDR2 SVGIG (reference sequence). The CDR3 is 15 residues long. After removal of 4 bases from V and 2 bases from J, the junction contained 8 bases not matched to a gene. The CDR3 here is CAWTFGGTGAYEQYF. In nucleotides, the CDR3 is TGTGCCTGGACTTTCGGGGGGACAGGGGCCTACGAGCAGTACTTC.

V gene TRBV7-2 combines with J gene TRBJ2-5, with D possibly called TRBD1 or TRBD2 (5 bases each). The V and J ends lost 2 bases and 5 bases respectively, with 9 bases between them. Per germline, CDR1 SGHTA and CDR2 FQGNSA. CDR3 length equals 13 residues. CDR3 residues: CASSLLEGETQYF. DNA for the CDR3: TGTGCCAGCAGCTTACTCGAGGGGGAGACCCAGTACTTC.

V usage is TRBV20-1 and J usage is TRBJ2-5; D is perhaps TRBD2 (5 bases). Trimming left V 0 bases short and J 6 bases short, with 11 bases between. Germline CDR1 DFQATT, CDR2 SNEGSKA (reference sequence). The CDR3 loop spans 13 amino acids. DNA for the CDR3: TGCAGTGCTAGAGACTGGACTCCCCAGACCCAGTACTTC. Amino acids: CSARDWTPQTQYF.

The chain couples TRBV6-5 to TRBJ1-1; tentatively, D is TRBD1 (5 bases). CDR1 and CDR2 (germline): MNHEY, SVGAGI. This CDR3 is built from 13 residues. Deletions cut 10 bases from V and 4 bases from J, with 16 bases between. The CDR3 DNA sequence: TGTGCCACCACCAGGGCAGGTTCCACTGAAGCTTTCTTT. It yields the protein CATTRAGSTEAFF.

The chain has TRBV20-1 and TRBJ2-5; tentatively, D is TRBD2 (6 bases). Germline-derived CDR1 and CDR2 are DFQATT and SNEGSKA (reference sequence). This CDR3 is 14 amino acids long. With 3 bases removed from V and 0 bases from J, the gap between germline ends came to 11 bases. The CDR3 nucleotides are TGCAGTGCTAGCCGGGACTCGTACCAAGAGACCCAGTACTTC. This translates into CSASRDSYQETQYF.

This clonotype was detected many times. The CDR3 DNA follows: TGTGCCAGCAGCCTGGGGACCGGGACTGAGCAGTTCTTC. Translating it yields CASSLGTGTEQFF. This sequence joins TRBV3-1 and TRBJ2-1; tentatively, D is TRBD1 or TRBD2 (5 bases each). The V gene lost 4 bases and the J gene lost 9 bases, with 13 bases spanning the gap. The CDR3 length is 13 residues. The germline CDR1 and CDR2 sequences are LGHDT and YNNKEL (reference sequence).